This record looks at one T cell receptor beta chain sequence and its context. From germline, CDR1 is MNHNS and CDR2 SASEGT. Germline trimming cut 4 bases from V and 7 bases from J; bases unmatched to any gene: 11. The CDR3 is 16 amino acids. This sample is part of a study of blood T cell repertoires in COVID-19. Study background: The study drew acute and convalescent COVID-19 samples from the United States, Italy and Spain. PBMCs, B-cell-depleted T cells, or T cells were the source of the cDNA or gDNA that made up the material.

In the authors' workflow: The assay estimated nucleated cells by amplifying reference gene primers. TCRdb's copy holds only in-frame clones and misses some; the assay was immunoSEQ multiplex PCR. V and J calls and clone size are given by that table; D and trimming were obtained from the DNA. Among 55,000 to 65,000 clones listed, 70% to 85% were seen once. The sample consisted of peripheral blood. The clonotype originates from a woman aged 55-70 years with acute or convalescent COVID-19. V and J are TRBV6-1 and TRBJ1-2; 11 nucleotides align to TRBD1. The CDR3 here is CASSGIQGQGAGGYTF. DNA of the CDR3: TGTGCCAGCAGTGGGATCCAAGGACAGGGGGCGGGTGGCTACACCTTC.